The 21 T cell receptor beta chains below come from one sample, sequenced in a study of T cells in Graves' hyperthyroidism and ophthalmopathy. Regions amplified from RNA transcripts were the TCR beta CDR3 regions. With the HTBI primer set, the TCR CDR3 went through a first round of RT-PCR. TCRdb reprocessed the multiplex PCR reads with MiXCR, giving one entry per CDR3 protein. Among a few hundred thousand distinct CDR3 sequences, approximately 13% were seen once, and the ten largest hold 9.2%. The specimen was blood. These receptors all come from a young woman with Graves' hyperthyroidism.

The rearrangement links TRBV11-2 to TRBJ1-6, with D possibly matching TRBD1 (5 bases). There are 15 residues in the CDR3. Germline lookup yields CDR1 SGHAT and CDR2 FQNNGV. V lost 5 bases, J lost 6 bases, and 14 bases lay in between. The CDR3 bases are TGTGCCAGCAGCCAAATTGACAGACTTAATTCACCCCTCCACTTT. It is translated as CASSQIDRLNSPLHF.

The chain is built from TRBV30 and TRBJ2-1; TRBD2 aligns across 7 bases. The CDR3 extends over 13 amino acids. Germline CDR1 and CDR2: GTSNPN and SVGIG (reference sequence). Trimming took 1 base from V and 5 from J; bases not matched to a gene: 2. As DNA, the CDR3 is TGTGCCTGGAGTGGCAGCGGGAACAATGAGCAGTTCTTC. Encoded protein: CAWSGSGNNEQFF.

In this sample, this clonotype turned up many times. The J gene is TRBJ2-1, the V gene TRBV11-3, with D tentatively TRBD2 (5 bases). The CDR3 length is 17 residues. Germline CDR1 SGHNT, CDR2 YENEEA. The ends were cut back, 3 bases at V and 0 bases at J, with 15 bases in the middle. The CDR3 reads CASSLASGGSSYNEQFF. Written as DNA, the CDR3 is TGTGCCAGCAGCTTGGCGAGTGGAGGTAGCTCCTACAATGAGCAGTTCTTC.

In this sample, this clonotype turned up many times. The V gene is TRBV5-6, the J gene TRBJ1-6, with 8 bases identical to TRBD1. Losses at the gene ends were 3 bases for V and 9 bases for J; bases not matched to a gene: 5. The CDR3 has 14 residues. Germline V gene sequence: CDR1 SGHDT, CDR2 YYEEEE. Here the CDR3 DNA reads TGTGCCAGCAGCTGGGGACAGGTGACTTCACCCCTCCACTTT. Encoded protein: CASSWGQVTSPLHF.

The gene calls are TRBV20-1 and TRBJ2-1; 8 positions match TRBD2. Germline CDR1 DFQATT, CDR2 SNEGSKA (reference sequence). The V segment lost 6 bases and the J segment 4 bases; nucleotides outside the gene matches: 8. CDR3 length equals 14 residues. CDR3 sequence: CSARSGGVYNEQFF. Here the CDR3 DNA reads TGCAGTGCCAGATCCGGGGGGGTTTACAATGAGCAGTTCTTC.

This clonotype came up many times. V gene TRBV18 combines with J gene TRBJ2-2; TRBD2 matches at 8 bases. V trimming: 3 bases; J trimming: 0 bases; junction bases outside the gene matches: 3. The CDR3 has 16 amino acids. Germline V gives CDR1 KGHSH, CDR2 LQKENI. The CDR3 spells CASSPRGASNTGELFF. The DNA of the CDR3 is TGTGCCAGCTCACCGCGGGGGGCGTCGAACACCGGGGAGCTGTTTTTT.

This clonotype was observed at least ten times. This chain uses TRBV6-1 with TRBJ1-5; D ambiguous. The CDR3 runs to 9 residues. The V gene's germline CDR1 is MNHNS and CDR2 SASEGT. V was cut by 6 bases and J by 11 bases, with 5 bases left in between. The CDR3, as DNA: TGTGCCAGCAGGCCGGCCCAGCATTTT. The encoded protein is CASRPAQHF.

This clonotype has a count of ten or more. The chain combines TRBV2 with TRBJ2-7, with D maybe TRBD2 (5 bases). Trimming shortened V by 6 bases and J by 0 bases, and 9 bases separated the two germline ends. Per germline, CDR1 SNHLY and CDR2 FYNNEI. CDR3 size: 13 residues. CDR3 coding DNA: TGTGCCAGCAGGGACTCCAGCTCCTACGAGCAGTACTTC. This gives the protein CASRDSSSYEQYF.

This CDR3 reads CASSPGALRGLDEQFF. Here the CDR3 DNA reads TGTGCCAGCAGCCCCGGGGCTCTGAGGGGGTTGGATGAGCAGTTCTTC. The J gene is TRBJ2-1, the V gene TRBV7-2, with D perhaps TRBD1 (6 bases). Germline CDR1 SGHTA, CDR2 FQGNSA. V was shortened by 5 bases and J by 8 bases, with 22 bases between the two germline ends. The CDR3 has 16 residues.

There are many counts of this clonotype. This sequence joins TRBV7-9 and TRBJ2-1, with TRBD2 matching over 8 bases. CDR1 and CDR2 (germline): SEHNR, FQNEAQ (reference sequence). V trimming: 7 bases; J trimming: 2 bases; junction bases outside the gene matches: 7. The CDR3 covers 15 residues. As DNA, the CDR3 is TGTGCCAGCAAACCCCGGGGGGGGGCCTACAATGAGCAGTTCTTC. Its protein product is CASKPRGGAYNEQFF.

This clonotype has more than one count but fewer than ten. This rearrangement joins TRBV5-1 to TRBJ1-5; 8 bases align to TRBD1. The CDR3 is 18 amino acids. Germline CDR1 is SGHRS and CDR2 is YFSETQ. J was trimmed by 2 bases and V by 9 bases; bases with no gene match: 19. This chain's CDR3 is CANPAHRGSVVGNQPQHF. The CDR3 nucleotides read TGCGCCAATCCCGCGCACAGGGGGAGTGTCGTCGGCAATCAGCCCCAGCATTTT. Together with reference TRBV5-1 and TRBJ1-5, the CDR3 gives the full variable domain: KAGVTQTPRYLIKTRGQQVTLSCSPISGHRSVSWYQQTPGQGLQFLFEYFSETQRNKGNFPGRFSGRQFSNSRSEMNVSTLELGDSALYLCANPAHRGSVVGNQPQHFGDGTRLSIL.

The chain uses TRBV19 and TRBJ2-5; 12 bases map to TRBD2. CDR1 and CDR2 (germline): LNHDA, SQIVND (reference sequence). The CDR3 sequence is 18 residues long. With V trimmed by 4 bases and J by 4 bases, 13 bases remained unmatched. CDR3 loop: CASSRGVPTSGSRETQYF. The CDR3 nucleotides are TGTGCCAGTAGTAGAGGCGTACCGACTAGCGGGAGTAGAGAGACCCAGTACTTC.

The V and J genes are TRBV20-1 and TRBJ1-3; D remains ambiguous. V dropped 0 bases and J dropped 0 bases, with 9 bases sitting between them. CDR1 is DFQATT and CDR2 is SNEGSKA in the germline V gene (reference sequence). This CDR3 spans 15 amino acids. The CDR3 nucleotides read TGCAGTGCTAGAGATCCAGGAACCTCTGGAAACACCATATATTTT. This encodes CSARDPGTSGNTIYF.

This clonotype was counted at least ten times. V usage is TRBV28 and J usage is TRBJ2-3; D is unclear. Germline V gene sequence: CDR1 MDHEN, CDR2 SYDVKM. V lost 6 bases and J lost 3, with 13 bases in between. The CDR3 totals 14 residues. As DNA, the CDR3 is TGTGCCAGCAGCCATGTCAGCTCGACAGATACGCAGTATTTT. It encodes CASSHVSSTDTQYF.

The chain recombines TRBV20-1 with TRBJ1-5; a weak D match, TRBD1 (6 bases). Deletions cut 7 bases from V and 2 bases from J, with 18 bases between. This CDR3 has 15 amino acids. Germline CDR1 DFQATT, CDR2 SNEGSKA (reference sequence). CDR3 DNA sequence: TGCAGTGGCAGGGCCCCCAGGGGAGGCAATCAGCCCCAGCATTTT. Encoded protein: CSGRAPRGGNQPQHF.

This clonotype was counted many times. This sequence joins TRBV6-1 and TRBJ1-4, with D perhaps matching TRBD1 (5 bases). V was pared by 6 bases and J by 7 bases, with 15 bases between. Germline-derived CDR1 and CDR2 are MNHNS and SASEGT. The CDR3 has 14 amino acids. The CDR3 loop is CASSAAGGGEKLFF. The CDR3 DNA reads as TGTGCCAGCAGCGCCGCGGGGGGAGGTGAAAAACTGTTTTTT.

This clonotype has ten or more counts. In nucleotides, the CDR3 is TGTGCCAGCTCACCACGTTCGGAAGGTGAAAAACTGTTTTTT. This sequence encodes CASSPRSEGEKLFF. The rearrangement joins TRBV18 to TRBJ1-4, with D unresolved. This CDR3 has 14 residues. V shed 1 base and J shed 7 bases, with 10 bases lying between them. Germline lookup yields CDR1 KGHSH and CDR2 LQKENI.

In its sample, this clonotype was seen many times. The CDR3 region has the DNA TGTGCCAGCAGCCGGGGTATGGAGACCCAGTACTTC. Protein: CASSRGMETQYF. V is TRBV5-6 and J is TRBJ2-5; D is perhaps TRBD2 (5 bases). The CDR3 length is 12 residues. V lost 4 bases and J 5 bases, leaving 9 bases between the germline ends. Germline V gives CDR1 SGHDT, CDR2 YYEEEE.

The sample holds many counts of this clonotype. The rearrangement links TRBV2 to TRBJ2-7; 7 positions match TRBD1. From germline, CDR1 is SNHLY and CDR2 FYNNEI. V was clipped by 3 bases and J by 3 bases; unmatched bases: 11. CDR3 size: 16 residues. The CDR3 DNA reads TGTGCCAGCAGTGAGCCAGGGGGACAGTCGGGCTACGAGCAGTACTTC. This sequence encodes CASSEPGGQSGYEQYF.

This clonotype has at least ten counts. The genes are TRBV6-6 and TRBJ2-1, with 8 positions matching TRBD2. After removal of 2 bases from V and 5 bases from J, the junction contained 5 bases not matched to a gene. The germline V gene encodes CDR1 MNHNY and CDR2 SVGAGI (reference sequence). The CDR3 spans 15 residues. The CDR3 nucleotides read TGTGCCAGCAGTTACCGACTAGCGTCTAACAATGAGCAGTTCTTC. Its translation is CASSYRLASNNEQFF.

This rearrangement joins TRBV28 to TRBJ2-7, with 8 bases that match TRBD1. Unmatched junction bases numbered 9, after V lost 6 bases and J lost 2 bases. Per the germline V gene, CDR1 is MDHEN and CDR2 is SYDVKM. CDR3 length: 15 residues. The CDR3 DNA is TGTGCCAGCAGATCCCCGAGACAGGGGCCCTACGAGCAGTACTTC. It translates to CASRSPRQGPYEQYF.